The 24 T cell receptor beta chains given below trace back to one sample, sequenced in a study of OX40 agonist ivuxolimab in advanced cancers. Data came from immunoSEQ multiplex PCR; TCRdb stores just in-frame clones and leaves some out. Of 70,000 to 95,000 clones in the sample, roughly 88% are singletons; the top ten hold roughly 0.71%. Here the sequenced sample was CD4+ or CD8+ T cells sorted from blood, taken in a trial of the OX40 agonist ivuxolimab. The source of these receptors is an adult with an advanced solid tumor such as melanoma, head and neck, liver or kidney cancer.

This clone has just one count. The chain carries TRBV9 and TRBJ2-2; no clear D. The CDR3 is made up of 12 amino acids. In germline, CDR1 is SGDLS, CDR2 YYNGEE. Trimming removed 0 bases from V and 7 bases from J, with 4 bases in between. The CDR3 nucleotides are TGTGCCAGCAGCGTAGTAAACGGGGAGCTGTTTTTT. Amino acid sequence: CASSVVNGELFF.

This clone has only a few counts. This chain connects TRBV21-1 to TRBJ1-5; TRBD1 is taken as the D call from the table, unchecked against the DNA. TRBV21-1 is recorded as a pseudogene. The length of the CDR3 is 16 residues. Here the CDR3 reads CASSILDRGLNQPQHF. DNA of the CDR3: TGTGCCAGCAGCATATTAGACAGGGGTCTCAATCAGCCCCAGCATTTT.

V gene TRBV25-1 combines with J gene TRBJ1-2; the match to TRBD1 covers 7 bases. Trimming took 3 bases from V and 5 from J; bases not matched to a gene: 9. Germline V CDR1 and CDR2: MGHDK, SYGVNS. This CDR3 is built from 15 residues. The CDR3 reads CASSDETQGKYGYTF. The DNA of the CDR3 is TGTGCCAGCAGTGATGAAACACAGGGGAAGTATGGCTACACCTTC.

The chain has TRBV6-1 and TRBJ2-6, with D uncertain. The CDR3 is 16 amino acids. Trimming removed 0 bases from V and 2 bases from J, with 8 bases in between. The germline CDR1 and CDR2 sequences are MNHNS and SASEGT. The CDR3 coding sequence is TGTGCCAGCAGTGAAGCCCCCGGAGCTGGGGCCAACGTCCTGACTTTC. This sequence encodes CASSEAPGAGANVLTF.

The chain employs TRBV28 and TRBJ1-2; TRBD1 matches at 9 bases. Germline CDR1 MDHEN, CDR2 SYDVKM. This CDR3 contains 14 residues. V lost 2 bases to trimming and J lost 8 bases; unmatched junction nucleotides: 6. The CDR3 coding sequence is TGTGCCAGCAGTTTACACAGGGGGCGGGAAGGCTACACCTTC. Protein product: CASSLHRGREGYTF.

V and J are TRBV27 and TRBJ2-7, with D tentatively TRBD2 (7 bases). V lost 0 bases and J 2 bases, leaving 11 bases between the germline ends. CDR1 is MNHEY and CDR2 is SMNVEV in the germline V gene (reference sequence). This CDR3 is 15 amino acids long. CDR3 residues: CASSLSGGGAYEQYF. DNA for the CDR3: TGTGCCAGCAGTTTATCGGGCGGGGGCGCCTACGAGCAGTACTTC.

The chain recombines TRBV6-5 with TRBJ1-1; D is uncertain. CDR1 and CDR2 from the germline V gene are MNHEY and SVGAGI. With 2 bases removed from V and 5 bases from J, the gap between germline ends came to 12 bases. The CDR3 is made up of 14 amino acids. This chain's CDR3 is CASSYQDLGTEAFF. The CDR3, as DNA: TGTGCCAGCAGTTACCAGGACCTGGGGACTGAAGCTTTCTTT.

The chain combines TRBV21-1 with TRBJ1-1. TRBV21-1 represents a pseudogene. CDR3 length equals 15 residues. CDR3 region: CASSKRPRRGTEAFF. The CDR3 DNA sequence: TGTGCCAGCAGCAAAAGACCACGGAGGGGCACTGAAGCTTTCTTT.

The genes are TRBV27 and TRBJ2-4, with D unclear. This CDR3 is 14 amino acids long. V was pared by 5 bases and J by 8 bases, with 16 bases between. Per the germline V gene, CDR1 is MNHEY and CDR2 is SMNVEV (reference sequence). The CDR3 sequence is CASSPGPYLHIQYF. The CDR3 DNA sequence: TGTGCCAGCAGTCCCGGGCCTTACCTACACATTCAGTACTTC.

The chain combines TRBV9 with TRBJ2-2; D unclear. Per the germline V gene, CDR1 is SGDLS and CDR2 is YYNGEE. The CDR3 has 14 amino acids. V lost 0 bases and J lost 5, with 8 bases in between. Here the CDR3 DNA reads TGTGCCAGCAGCGTAGGCCTTGATACCGGGGAGCTGTTTTTT. Its translation is CASSVGLDTGELFF.

The rearrangement links TRBV29-1 to TRBJ2-5, with D possibly TRBD1 on 5 matching bases. Germline CDR1 reads SQVTM; CDR2 reads ANQGSEA. CDR3 length: 15 amino acids. V was shortened by 0 bases and J by 4 bases, with 15 bases between the two germline ends. CDR3 residues: CSVEDPRQGSETQYF. CDR3 coding DNA: TGCAGCGTTGAAGATCCGCGTCAGGGATCAGAGACCCAGTACTTC.

The chain combines TRBV28 with TRBJ1-4; D not certain. V lost 1 base and J lost 4, with 19 bases in between. The V gene's germline CDR1 is MDHEN and CDR2 SYDVKM. The CDR3 has 18 residues. The CDR3 DNA sequence: TGTGCCAGCAGTTTATACAAGACTTGGACGGCGGGTAATGAAAAACTGTTTTTT. Protein: CASSLYKTWTAGNEKLFF.

The sample holds one count of this clone. The chain recombines TRBV5-1 with TRBJ2-3; D gene ambiguous. The V gene lost 4 bases and the J gene lost 2 bases, with 2 bases spanning the gap. Germline V gives CDR1 SGHRS, CDR2 YFSETQ. CDR3 size: 11 residues. The CDR3 reads CASSATDTQYF. DNA of the CDR3: TGCGCCAGCAGCGCCACAGATACGCAGTATTTT.

The genes are TRBV28 and TRBJ2-4; no firm D call. Germline V gene data show CDR1 as MDHEN and CDR2 as SYDVKM. Trimming cost V 5 bases and J 0 bases, with 5 bases left between them. This CDR3 is 13 amino acids long. The DNA for the CDR3 is TGTGCCAGCAGTACCCTAGCCAAAAACATTCAGTACTTC. Protein: CASSTLAKNIQYF.

On this clone: An end of the junction differs from the germline gene, which may be a read error. The chain recombines TRBV7-7 with TRBJ2-5, with TRBD2 matching 7 bases. The CDR3 sequence is 15 residues long. Germline assignment: CDR1 SSHAT and CDR2 FNYEAQ (reference sequence). In DNA form, the CDR3 reads TGTGCTAGCAGCTTAGTTCTAGCGGTCCAAGAGACCCAGTACTTC. It codes for CASSLVLAVQETQYF.

In this sample, this clone is medium-sized. The chain recombines TRBV7-9 with TRBJ1-2; possibly TRBD1 for D (5 bases). CDR1 is SEHNR and CDR2 is FQNEAQ in the germline V gene (reference sequence). Trimming stripped 5 bases from V and 7 bases from J, with 14 bases between. The CDR3 is 13 amino acids. The CDR3 DNA reads TGTGCCAGCAGCCCCCCCGGGACCGGTGGCTACACCTTC. Protein sequence: CASSPPGTGGYTF.

This clone was seen once. V gene TRBV11-1 combines with J gene TRBJ1-5; D is unresolved. V was pared by 0 bases and J by 7 bases, with 7 bases between. This CDR3 contains 13 residues. CDR1 SGHAT and CDR2 FQDESV come from the germline V gene (reference sequence). The CDR3 nucleotides read TGTGCCAGCAGCTTAGCGCTTGGGCAGCCCCAGCATTTT. Protein: CASSLALGQPQHF.

The chain links TRBV19 to TRBJ1-5, with D hard to call. The CDR3 runs to 13 residues. With 3 bases removed from V and 6 bases from J, the gap between germline ends came to 9 bases. CDR1 is LNHDA and CDR2 is SQIVND in the germline V gene (reference sequence). The CDR3 here is CASSIGSFQPQHF. The CDR3 nucleotides are TGTGCCAGTAGTATCGGGAGTTTTCAGCCCCAGCATTTT.

The chain has TRBV18 and TRBJ2-5, with 9 bases lining up with TRBD2. J was trimmed by 4 bases and V by 2 bases; bases with no gene match: 14. The V gene's germline CDR1 is KGHSH and CDR2 LQKENI. This CDR3 is 18 amino acids long. DNA for the CDR3: TGTGCCAGCTCACCAGCCCGCGGGGGGGCCACTCGTCCAGAGACCCAGTACTTC. It yields the protein CASSPARGGATRPETQYF.

The genes are TRBV28 and TRBJ2-7, with D possibly TRBD1 on 6 matching bases. Germline V gives CDR1 MDHEN, CDR2 SYDVKM. This CDR3 comprises 15 residues. V shed 6 bases and J shed 2 bases, with 17 bases lying between them. CDR3 in amino acids: CASSASGRDTYEQYF. Here the CDR3 DNA reads TGTGCCAGCAGCGCCTCGGGAAGGGACACCTACGAGCAGTACTTC.

The chain is built from TRBV7-9 and TRBJ1-3, with TRBD1 as a possible D gene (5 bases). The CDR3 consists of 14 residues. In germline, CDR1 is SEHNR, CDR2 FQNEAQ (reference sequence). V lost 2 bases and J 2 bases, leaving 7 bases between the germline ends. The CDR3, as DNA: TGTGCCAGCAGCTTACGGGGGGCTGGAAACACCATATATTTT. Translated: CASSLRGAGNTIYF.

The V gene is TRBV4-3, the J gene TRBJ2-5, with D perhaps matching TRBD1 (5 bases). The V gene lost 4 bases and the J gene lost 4 bases, with 16 bases spanning the gap. This CDR3 contains 15 residues. Per germline, CDR1 LGHNA and CDR2 YSLEER. The CDR3: CASSPTGPGAETQYF. For the CDR3, the DNA is TGCGCCAGCAGCCCCACAGGCCCCGGAGCAGAGACCCAGTACTTC.

This rearrangement joins TRBV27 to TRBJ1-2, with D perhaps matching TRBD1 (6 bases). The CDR3 has 14 residues. The V end lost 2 bases, the J end lost 4 bases, and 11 bases lay between the germline ends. The germline gives CDR1 MNHEY, CDR2 SMNVEV (reference sequence). The CDR3 bases are TGTGCCAGCAGTTTAGTCGGACAGTCCTATGGCTACACCTTC. Its translation: CASSLVGQSYGYTF.

The count of this clone is one. V and J are TRBV27 and TRBJ2-3, with TRBD1 matching over 9 bases. Germline CDR1 is MNHEY and CDR2 is SMNVEV (reference sequence). V trimming: 5 bases; J trimming: 6 bases; junction bases outside the gene matches: 6. CDR3 size: 14 residues. The CDR3 nucleotides are TGTGCCAGCAGTCTAACAGGGGGCTGGGATACGCAGTATTTT. This translates into CASSLTGGWDTQYF.